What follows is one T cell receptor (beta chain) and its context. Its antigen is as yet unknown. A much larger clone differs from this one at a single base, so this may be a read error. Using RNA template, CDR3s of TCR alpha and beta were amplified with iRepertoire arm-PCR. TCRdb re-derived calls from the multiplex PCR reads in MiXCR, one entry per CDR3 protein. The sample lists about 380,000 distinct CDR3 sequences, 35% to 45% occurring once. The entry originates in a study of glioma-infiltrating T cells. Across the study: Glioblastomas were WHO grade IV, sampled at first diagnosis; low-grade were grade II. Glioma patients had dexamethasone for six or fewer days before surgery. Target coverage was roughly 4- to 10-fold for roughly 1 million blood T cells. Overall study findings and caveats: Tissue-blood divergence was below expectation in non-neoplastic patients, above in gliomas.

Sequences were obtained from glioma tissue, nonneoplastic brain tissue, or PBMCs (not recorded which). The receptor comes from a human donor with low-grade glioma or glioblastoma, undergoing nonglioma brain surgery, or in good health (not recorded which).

For the CDR3, the DNA is TGTGCCAGCAGTCCCAAGGGTACTGAAGATTTCTTT. Its translation: CASSPKGTEDFF. V is TRBV6-5 and J is TRBJ1-1; D is uncertain. The CDR3 runs 12 residues. Germline V CDR1 and CDR2: MNHEY, SVGAGI.